This T cell receptor beta chain is from a study of blood T cell repertoires in COVID-19. The overall study: Samples representing acute and convalescent COVID-19 were sourced from the United States, Italy and Spain.

This table comes from immunoSEQ multiplex PCR, and its TCRdb copy is limited to in-frame clones, with some not included. The table shows almost 200,000 clones, with about nine tenths occurring only once. Trimming at V came to 4 bases and at J to 1 base, leaving 3 bases not matched to a gene. This CDR3 has 15 amino acids. The germline gives CDR1 SGHRS, CDR2 YFSETQ. The sequenced material came from peripheral blood. The TCR sequence derives from a woman in her 70s with acute or convalescent COVID-19. The chain combines TRBV5-1 with TRBJ2-2; TRBD1 matches 8 bases. This CDR3 reads CASSQTGGNTGELFF. The CDR3 nucleotides are TGCGCCAGCAGCCAAACAGGGGGGAACACCGGGGAGCTGTTTTTT. Full variable domain (rest looked up from reference TRBV5-1 and TRBJ2-2): KAGVTQTPRYLIKTRGQQVTLSCSPISGHRSVSWYQQTPGQGLQFLFEYFSETQRNKGNFPGRFSGRQFSNSRSEMNVSTLELGDSALYLCASSQTGGNTGELFFGEGSRLTVL.